This is a list of T cell receptor beta chains from one sample in a study of cytomegalovirus exposure and HLA in healthy donors. Repertoires were generated with immunoSEQ multiplex PCR, while TCRdb's copy carries only in-frame clones and drops some. The table includes over 100,000 clones, 65% to 80% detected once. The source material was PBMCs. Receptors originate from a female donor in good health and CMV-seronegative. Both conserved end residues are part of each CDR3. D genes are given only for firm matches. Some rows mark clone size as missing; the rest say once, few, many or name a class of expanded clone.

D gene | J gene | clone size | V gene | CDR3 protein | CDR3 DNA
. | TRBJ2-7 | . | TRBV6-4 | CASSEADGSYEQYF | TGTGCCAGCAGTGAAGCGGACGGGTCCTACGAGCAGTACTTC
. | TRBJ1-2 | . | TRBV12-5 | CASGTMTYGYTF | TGTGCTAGTGGCACCATGACTTATGGCTACACCTTC
. | TRBJ1-2 | . | TRBV7-9 | CASSFPTSGYTF | TGTGCCAGCAGCTTTCCTACGAGTGGCTACACCTTC
TRBD1 | TRBJ1-1 | . | TRBV5-1 | CASSLEGQSQGEAFF | TGCGCCAGCAGCTTGGAGGGACAGTCACAGGGTGAAGCTTTCTTT
. | TRBJ1-1 | . | TRBV5-6 | CASRTRGNTEAFF | TGTGCCAGCAGAACTCGGGGGAACACTGAAGCTTTCTTT
. | TRBJ1-1 | . | TRBV18 | CASSLDRALAGTEAFF | TGTGCCAGCTCACTGGACAGAGCCTTAGCCGGCACTGAAGCTTTCTTT
. | TRBJ2-7 | . | TRBV11-2 | CASTLDRDLSYEQYF | TGTGCCAGCACCTTAGACCGGGACTTATCCTACGAGCAGTACTTC
. | TRBJ1-1 | few | TRBV9 | CASSEGDMNTEAFF | TGTGCCAGCAGCGAGGGGGACATGAACACTGAAGCTTTCTTT
. | TRBJ2-1 | . | TRBV4-3 | CASSQEGGGGNEQFF | TGCGCCAGCAGCCAAGAGGGGGGCGGGGGTAATGAGCAGTTCTTC
. | TRBJ2-7 | few | TRBV6-1 | CASRDSTVFSYEQYF | TGTGCCAGCAGAGATTCGACAGTCTTCTCCTACGAGCAGTACTTC
TRBD1 | TRBJ2-7 | . | TRBV19 | CASRDRGSYEQYF | TGTGCCAGTAGGGACAGGGGCTCCTACGAGCAGTACTTC
TRBD2 | TRBJ2-3 | . | TRBV6-4 | CASSTSGGGADTQYF | TGTGCCAGCAGTACTAGCGGGGGCGGTGCAGATACGCAGTATTTT
. | TRBJ1-6 | . | TRBV30 | CAWSVTSGRPNSPLHF | TGTGCCTGGAGTGTAACTTCCGGCAGGCCAAATTCACCCCTCCACTTT
TRBD2 | TRBJ2-3 | once | TRBV7-2 | CASSLGLAGGSTDTQYF | TGTGCCAGCAGCTTAGGACTAGCGGGGGGTAGCACAGATACGCAGTATTTT
. | TRBJ1-6 | few | TRBV5-6 | CASSWTKGPDRSPLHF | TGTGCCAGCAGCTGGACGAAGGGGCCGGATCGTTCACCCCTCCACTTT
. | TRBJ1-1 | . | TRBV27 | CATVLLRREVVNTEAFF | TGTGCCACCGTATTACTTCGACGAGAGGTGGTAAACACTGAAGCTTTCTTT
TRBD1 | TRBJ1-2 | . | TRBV5-1 | CASSQSGTDGGYTF | TGCGCCAGCAGCCAATCCGGGACAGATGGGGGCTACACCTTC
TRBD2 | TRBJ2-3 | . | TRBV23-1 | CASWEGVKAGGSTDTQYF | TGCGCCAGCTGGGAGGGGGTTAAGGCGGGGGGGAGCACAGATACGCAGTATTTT
. | TRBJ2-2 | . | TRBV9 | CATSEGGGNTGELFF | TGTGCCACCTCGGAAGGGGGGGGTAACACCGGGGAGCTGTTTTTT
. | TRBJ2-3 | . | TRBV7-9 | CSSSPPNAAGAYTQYF | TGTTCCAGCAGCCCCCCGAATGCCGCTGGGGCGTATACGCAGTATTTT
. | TRBJ1-1 | . | TRBV7-2 | CASSVNTEAFF | TGTGCCAGCAGCGTAAACACTGAAGCTTTCTTT
TRBD2 | TRBJ2-1 | . | TRBV5-4 | CASSPAQTAGGGNEQFF | TGTGCCAGCAGCCCTGCCCAGACAGCGGGGGGAGGGAATGAGCAGTTCTTC
. | TRBJ1-3 | . | TRBV2 | CASSEGAWGNTIYF | TGTGCCAGCAGTGAAGGGGCGTGGGGAAACACCATATATTTT
. | TRBJ2-1 | once | TRBV11-2 | CASSLDASSYNEQFF | TGTGCCAGCAGCTTAGACGCTAGCTCCTACAATGAGCAGTTCTTC
TRBD1 | TRBJ1-5 | . | TRBV2 | CASKGQSDLYSNQPQHF | TGTGCCAGCAAGGGACAGTCGGACCTCTATAGCAATCAGCCCCAGCATTTT
TRBD2 | TRBJ2-3 | . | TRBV10-3 | CAISGSGGGGPDTQYF | TGTGCCATCAGTGGCAGCGGCGGCGGGGGGCCAGATACGCAGTATTTT
. | TRBJ1-2 | . | TRBV6-4 | CASSPSLTGNYGYTF | TGTGCCAGCAGTCCATCTTTGACGGGGAACTATGGCTACACCTTC
TRBD2 | TRBJ2-3 | . | TRBV19 | CASSISLAGGTDTQYF | TGTGCCAGTAGTATCTCTCTTGCGGGGGGAACAGATACGCAGTATTTT
. | TRBJ2-7 | once | TRBV7-9 | CSSSLVGGTGEQYF | TGTTCCAGCAGCTTAGTGGGTGGAACGGGGGAGCAGTACTTC
TRBD1 | TRBJ2-7 | . | TRBV5-4 | CASSFPIFPGQGTYEQYF | TGTGCCAGCAGCTTCCCAATCTTCCCGGGACAGGGGACCTACGAGCAGTACTTC
TRBD1 | TRBJ2-5 | many | TRBV6-1 | CASSELTGTGGETQYF | TGTGCCAGCAGTGAACTTACCGGGACAGGGGGCGAGACCCAGTACTTC
TRBD1 | TRBJ1-2 | . | TRBV30 | CAWKLDRVAGYTF | TGTGCCTGGAAACTGGACAGGGTTGCTGGCTACACCTTC
TRBD2 | TRBJ2-1 | . | TRBV11-2 | CASSLASGGLGEQFF | TGTGCCAGCAGCTTAGCGTCGGGGGGGCTCGGTGAGCAGTTCTTC
TRBD1 | TRBJ1-1 | . | TRBV5-8 | CASSGGTATMNTEAFF | TGTGCCAGCAGCGGGGGGACAGCGACTATGAACACTGAAGCTTTCTTT
. | TRBJ2-7 | . | TRBV5-1 | CASSLAGADYEQYF | TGCGCCAGCAGCTTGGCGGGAGCCGACTACGAGCAGTACTTC
TRBD1 | TRBJ1-1 | few | TRBV12-5 | CASGTRQGTEAFF | TGTGCTAGTGGTACCCGACAGGGGACTGAAGCTTTCTTT
TRBD1 | TRBJ1-2 | . | TRBV29-1 | CSVGRGQGNGYTF | TGCAGCGTTGGGCGGGGACAGGGGAATGGCTACACCTTC
TRBD2 | TRBJ2-2 | . | TRBV6-5 | CASSPSGESTGELFF | TGTGCCAGCAGTCCTAGCGGGGAGAGCACCGGGGAGCTGTTTTTT
TRBD1 | TRBJ1-2 | . | TRBV29-1 | CSVGDRGYRLRF | TGCAGCGTTGGAGACAGGGGATACCGACTACGCTTC
TRBD1 | TRBJ2-7 | . | TRBV5-1 | CASSLGRTGYGEQYF | TGCGCCAGCAGCTTGGGGAGGACAGGGTATGGCGAGCAGTACTTC
. | TRBJ1-2 | . | TRBV6-1 | CASSERRYGYTF | TGTGCCAGCAGTGAAAGGAGGTATGGCTACACCTTC
. | TRBJ1-5 | few | TRBV6-6 | CASSHNQPQHF | TGTGCCAGCAGCCACAATCAGCCCCAGCATTTT
TRBD2 | TRBJ2-7 | . | TRBV4-3 | CASSQDPSGASYEQYF | TGCGCCAGCAGCCAAGATCCTAGCGGGGCCTCCTACGAGCAGTACTTC
TRBD2 | TRBJ2-3 | . | TRBV6-7 | CASNNIAGGGRDTQYF | TGTGCCAGCAACAATATAGCGGGGGGGGGTCGAGATACGCAGTATTTT
. | TRBJ1-5 | . | TRBV5-5 | CASSLSVNQPQHF | TGTGCCAGCAGCTTGTCAGTAAATCAGCCCCAGCATTTT
TRBD2 | TRBJ2-7 | . | TRBV2 | CASSDMGLAGAYEQYF | TGTGCCAGCAGCGATATGGGACTAGCGGGGGCCTACGAGCAGTACTTC
. | TRBJ1-5 | . | TRBV10-3 | CAIAREGENQPQHF | TGTGCCATTGCCAGGGAAGGGGAAAATCAGCCCCAGCATTTT
. | TRBJ1-1 | . | TRBV19 | CASRYSGEFEAFF | TGTGCCAGTAGATATTCGGGGGAGTTTGAAGCTTTCTTT
. | TRBJ1-6 | . | TRBV2 | CASLSDRGNYNSPLHF | TGTGCCAGCTTATCTGATCGCGGCAACTATAATTCACCCCTCCACTTT
TRBD2 | TRBJ2-5 | once | TRBV7-6 | CASSPNHRGGNGAQYF | TGTGCCAGCAGCCCAAATCACCGCGGGGGAAATGGGGCCCAGTACTTC
. | TRBJ1-1 | . | TRBV21-1 | CASKGWLNTEAFF | TGTGCCAGCAAGGGGTGGCTAAACACTGAAGCTTTCTTT
TRBD1 | TRBJ1-6 | once | TRBV27 | CASSLSGTGAPPLHF | TGTGCCAGCAGTTTATCGGGGACAGGGGCCCCACCCCTCCACTTT
. | TRBJ1-2 | once | TRBV29-1 | CSVDTRVSRTPAVGYGYTF | TGCAGCGTTGATACTCGGGTGAGCCGGACACCTGCAGTTGGCTATGGCTACACCTTC
. | TRBJ2-2 | few | TRBV5-1 | CASEGIQGHTGELFF | TGCGCCAGCGAAGGAATACAGGGCCACACCGGGGAGCTGTTTTTT